This TCR beta chain is drawn from a study of CD8+ T cells in alopecia areata. At the level of the study: Twice daily, treated patients received 5 to 10 mg of oral tofacitinib. Tofacitinib therapy took 6 to 18 months; 6 months off drug came after. General study results and limits: During tofacitinib treatment, many expanded lesional clones remained in scalp and blood. Among the top 100, expanded CD8+ clones, as well as scalp clonality, were significantly decreased by tofacitinib.

Germline assignment: CDR1 SGHDT and CDR2 YYEEEE. The CDR3 extends over 15 amino acids. The V and J ends lost 4 bases and 4 bases respectively, with 18 bases between them. Treatment in this sample: oral pan-JAK inhibitor, 5-10 mg twice daily. This clone turned up a few times. Its antigen remains unknown. The authors extracted RNA and reverse transcribed it into cDNA as the sequencing template. The table came from immunoSEQ multiplex PCR; TCRdb's copy has only in-frame clones and leaves some out. The sample has about 200,000 clones; roughly 60% are singletons. This clonotype was sampled from a human donor with alopecia areata. The sequencing used CD4+ T cells sorted from blood, collected at week 24, from a patient treated with tofacitinib. The chain is built from TRBV5-6 and TRBJ2-7; D remains ambiguous. In DNA form, the CDR3 reads TGTGCCAGCAGCAAACAGCCATTATGGGATTACGAGCAGTACTTC. Translation: CASSKQPLWDYEQYF.